The count of the clone carrying this T cell receptor beta chain is one. The antigen remains unidentified. Scientists made TCR beta libraries using quantitative 5'-RACE with molecular barcodes. TCRdb recomputed calls from the 5' RACE reads with MiXCR, one row per CDR3 protein. The profile covers more than 650,000 distinct CDR3 sequences, with 10% to 15% appearing a single time and under 0.6% taken by the ten largest. These data belong to a study of CD8 T cells in ankylosing spondylitis. Study-wide results and caveats: There was a TCR beta motif, made of several highly homologous variants, that appeared characteristic of ankylosing spondylitis blood.

The CDR3 contains 12 residues. The germline V gene encodes CDR1 SGHRS and CDR2 YFSETQ. Trimming removed 7 bases at V and 7 bases at J, with 13 bases between. The specimen was blood, either unsorted or a sorted T cell fraction (not recorded which). The chain links TRBV5-1 to TRBJ2-3; D is unclear. The source is a male donor with ankylosing spondylitis. This CDR3 is CASPTPVNTQYF. The CDR3 DNA sequence: TGCGCCAGCCCAACGCCGGTAAATACGCAGTATTTT.